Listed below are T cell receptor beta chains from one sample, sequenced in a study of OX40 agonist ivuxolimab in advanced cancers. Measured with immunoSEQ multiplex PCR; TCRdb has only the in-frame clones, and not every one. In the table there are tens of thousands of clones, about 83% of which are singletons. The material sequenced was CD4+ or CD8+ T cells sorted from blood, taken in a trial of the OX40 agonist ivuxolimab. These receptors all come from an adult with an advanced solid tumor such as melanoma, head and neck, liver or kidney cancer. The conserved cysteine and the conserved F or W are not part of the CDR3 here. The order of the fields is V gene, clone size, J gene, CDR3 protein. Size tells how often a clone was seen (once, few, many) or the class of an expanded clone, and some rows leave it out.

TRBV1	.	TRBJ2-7	TSSQTRGSSYEQY
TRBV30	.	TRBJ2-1	AWSAGLGDNEQF
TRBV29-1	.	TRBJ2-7	SVMTRSSYEQY
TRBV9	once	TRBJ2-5	ASSTSGRAQETQY
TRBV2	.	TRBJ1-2	ASSGVGGNYGYT
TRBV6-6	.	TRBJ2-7	AGSIRDGTSANEQY
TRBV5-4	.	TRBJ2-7	ASSLGLASYEQY
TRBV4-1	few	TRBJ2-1	ASSQTRDMSSYNEQF
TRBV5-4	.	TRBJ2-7	ASSDRTGYRYEQY
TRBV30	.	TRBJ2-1	AWSVTRGEQF
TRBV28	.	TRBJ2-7	ASSFPDRGHEQY
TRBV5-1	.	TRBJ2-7	ASSLASYRNSYEQY
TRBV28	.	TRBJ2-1	ASSLGLADNEQF
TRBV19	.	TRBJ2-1	ASSISGGGYNEQF
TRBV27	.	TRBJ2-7	ASSFDGDEQY
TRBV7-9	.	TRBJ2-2	ASSATVNTGELF
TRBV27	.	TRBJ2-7	ASSLSPNRGSYEQY
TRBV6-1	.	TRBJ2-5	ASSEGTGWVKETQY
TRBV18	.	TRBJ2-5	ASSPPIRQAQETQY
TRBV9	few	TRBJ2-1	ASSLHRDPYNEQF
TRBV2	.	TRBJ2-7	ASTGRASYEQY
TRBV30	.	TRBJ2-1	AWSVSLGYNEQF
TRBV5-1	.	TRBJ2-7	ASSLAVQREGGYEQY
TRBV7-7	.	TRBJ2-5	ASSSNSGTQHTQY
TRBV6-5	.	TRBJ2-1	ASRWGGKDNEQF
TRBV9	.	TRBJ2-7	ASSAGGQLYEQY
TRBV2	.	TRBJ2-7	ASSEGQISTYEQY
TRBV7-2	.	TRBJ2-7	ASSSTPRYEQY
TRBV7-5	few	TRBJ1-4	ARSLGAFEEEKLF
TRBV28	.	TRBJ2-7	ASSLAGAPAEQY
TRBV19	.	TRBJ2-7	ASSPSDRPSHWKY
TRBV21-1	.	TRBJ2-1	ASSGPGLAGGSLGNEQF
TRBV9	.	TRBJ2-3	ASSVEAGGGTDTQY
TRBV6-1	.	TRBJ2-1	ASTRTGSNEQF
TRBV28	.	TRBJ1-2	ASSLSILNYGYT
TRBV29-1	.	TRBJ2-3	SVEGGAGGTDTQY
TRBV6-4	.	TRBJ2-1	ASSPRAGGNGEQF
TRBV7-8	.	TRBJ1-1	ASSKQGQGPEAF
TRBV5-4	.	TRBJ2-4	ASSLREGNIQY
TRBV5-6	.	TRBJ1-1	ASSLIRSGNTEAF
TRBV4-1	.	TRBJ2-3	ASSQESGLAGSDTQY
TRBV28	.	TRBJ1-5	ASSPDNDNQPQH
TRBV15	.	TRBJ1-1	ATSRGTEAF
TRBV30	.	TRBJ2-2	ACYTGRPTGELF
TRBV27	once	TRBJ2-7	ASSLSGTGPEQY
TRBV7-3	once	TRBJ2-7	ASSFSAGGVLGEQY